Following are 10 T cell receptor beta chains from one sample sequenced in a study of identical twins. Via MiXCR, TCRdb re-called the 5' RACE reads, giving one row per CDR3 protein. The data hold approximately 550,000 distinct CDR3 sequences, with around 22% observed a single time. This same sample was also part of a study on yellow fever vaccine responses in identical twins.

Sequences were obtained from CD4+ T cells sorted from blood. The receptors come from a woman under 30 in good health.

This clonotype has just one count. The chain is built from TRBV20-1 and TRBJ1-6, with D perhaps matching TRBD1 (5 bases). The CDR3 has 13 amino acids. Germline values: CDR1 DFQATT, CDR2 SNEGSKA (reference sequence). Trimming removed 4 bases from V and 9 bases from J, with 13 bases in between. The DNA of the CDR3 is TGCAGTGCTACCAATCCAGGGTCTTCACCCCTCCACTTT. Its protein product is CSATNPGSSPLHF.

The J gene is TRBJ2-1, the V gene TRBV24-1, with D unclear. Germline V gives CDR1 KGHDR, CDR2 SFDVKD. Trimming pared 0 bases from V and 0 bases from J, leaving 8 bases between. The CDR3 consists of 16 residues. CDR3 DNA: TGTGCCACCAGTGATTTGGGTGGTCTCTCCTACAATGAGCAGTTCTTC. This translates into CATSDLGGLSYNEQFF.

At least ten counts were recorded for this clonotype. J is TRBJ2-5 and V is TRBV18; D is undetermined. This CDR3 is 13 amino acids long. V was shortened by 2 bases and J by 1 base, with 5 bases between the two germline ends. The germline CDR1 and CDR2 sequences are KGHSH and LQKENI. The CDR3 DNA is TGTGCCAGCTCACCAATCGTCCAAGAGACCCAGTACTTC. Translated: CASSPIVQETQYF.

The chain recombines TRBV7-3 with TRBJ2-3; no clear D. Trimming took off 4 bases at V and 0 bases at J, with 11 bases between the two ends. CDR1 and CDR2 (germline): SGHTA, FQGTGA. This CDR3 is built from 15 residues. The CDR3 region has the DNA TGTGCCAGCAGCTCTAAGGGCGTGAGCACAGATACGCAGTATTTT. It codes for CASSSKGVSTDTQYF.

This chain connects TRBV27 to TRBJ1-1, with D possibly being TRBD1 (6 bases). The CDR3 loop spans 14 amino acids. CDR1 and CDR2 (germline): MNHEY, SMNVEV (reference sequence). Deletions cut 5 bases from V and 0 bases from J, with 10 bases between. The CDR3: CASSARTVNTEAFF. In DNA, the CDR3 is TGTGCCAGCAGTGCGAGGACAGTGAACACTGAAGCTTTCTTT.

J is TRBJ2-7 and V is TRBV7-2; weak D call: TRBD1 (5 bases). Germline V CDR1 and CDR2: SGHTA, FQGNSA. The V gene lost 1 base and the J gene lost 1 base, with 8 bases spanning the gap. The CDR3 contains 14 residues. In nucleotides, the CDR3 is TGTGCCAGCAGCTTAGAGACAGTATCCTACGAGCAGTACTTC. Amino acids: CASSLETVSYEQYF. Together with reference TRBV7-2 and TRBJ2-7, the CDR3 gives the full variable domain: GAGVSQSPSNKVTEKGKDVELRCDPISGHTALYWYRQSLGQGLEFLIYFQGNSAPDKSGLPSDRFSAERTGGSVSTLTIQRTQQEDSAVYLCASSLETVSYEQYFGPGTRLTVT.

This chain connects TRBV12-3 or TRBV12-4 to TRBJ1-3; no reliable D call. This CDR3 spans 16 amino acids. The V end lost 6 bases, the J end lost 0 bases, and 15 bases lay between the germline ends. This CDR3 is CASRPIWSPSGNTIYF. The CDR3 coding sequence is TGTGCCAGCAGGCCCATTTGGTCCCCCTCTGGAAACACCATATATTTT.

CDR3 bases: TGTGCCAGCAGGGGTGGGGCGGGTGAGCAGTACGTC. Translating gives CASRGGAGEQYV. V gene TRBV28 combines with J gene TRBJ2-7; D is perhaps TRBD1 or TRBD2 (5 bases each). The CDR3 contains 12 residues. The V end lost 6 bases, the J end lost 7 bases, and 13 bases lay between the germline ends. The V gene's germline CDR1 is MDHEN and CDR2 SYDVKM.

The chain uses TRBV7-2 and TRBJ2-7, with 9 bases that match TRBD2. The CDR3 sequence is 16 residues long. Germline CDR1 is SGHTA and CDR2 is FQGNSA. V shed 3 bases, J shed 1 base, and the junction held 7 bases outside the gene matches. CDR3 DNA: TGTGCCAGCAGCTTGGCCGCGGGAGGGGGGTCCTACGAGCAGTACTTC. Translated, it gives CASSLAAGGGSYEQYF.

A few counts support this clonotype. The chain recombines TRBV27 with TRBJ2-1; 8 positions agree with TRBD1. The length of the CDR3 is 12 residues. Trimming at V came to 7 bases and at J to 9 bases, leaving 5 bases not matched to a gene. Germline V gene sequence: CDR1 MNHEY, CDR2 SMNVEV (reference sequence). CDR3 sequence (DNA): TGTGCCAGCACGGACAGGGAAAGTGAGCAGTTCTTC. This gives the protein CASTDRESEQFF.